The sequence of this T cell receptor (beta chain) was determined in a study of blood T cell repertoires in COVID-19. In the study overall: Acute-phase and convalescent COVID-19 samples originated in the United States, Italy and Spain.

Sequencing used immunoSEQ multiplex PCR; TCRdb keeps in-frame clones, though not all of them. The sample has about 430,000 clones; about 88% are singletons. The sample was PBMCs or T cells enriched from blood (not recorded which). This TCR was recovered from a woman under 30 who had been exposed to COVID-19.

CDR3 region: CASSFSSNEQFF. CDR3 nucleotide sequence: TGTGCCAGCAGCTTCTCTAGCAATGAGCAGTTCTTC. The V and J genes are TRBV7-9 and TRBJ2-1, with no clear D. This CDR3 has 12 residues. Trimming pared 3 bases from V and 6 bases from J, leaving 6 bases between. Germline assignment: CDR1 SEHNR and CDR2 FQNEAQ (reference sequence).